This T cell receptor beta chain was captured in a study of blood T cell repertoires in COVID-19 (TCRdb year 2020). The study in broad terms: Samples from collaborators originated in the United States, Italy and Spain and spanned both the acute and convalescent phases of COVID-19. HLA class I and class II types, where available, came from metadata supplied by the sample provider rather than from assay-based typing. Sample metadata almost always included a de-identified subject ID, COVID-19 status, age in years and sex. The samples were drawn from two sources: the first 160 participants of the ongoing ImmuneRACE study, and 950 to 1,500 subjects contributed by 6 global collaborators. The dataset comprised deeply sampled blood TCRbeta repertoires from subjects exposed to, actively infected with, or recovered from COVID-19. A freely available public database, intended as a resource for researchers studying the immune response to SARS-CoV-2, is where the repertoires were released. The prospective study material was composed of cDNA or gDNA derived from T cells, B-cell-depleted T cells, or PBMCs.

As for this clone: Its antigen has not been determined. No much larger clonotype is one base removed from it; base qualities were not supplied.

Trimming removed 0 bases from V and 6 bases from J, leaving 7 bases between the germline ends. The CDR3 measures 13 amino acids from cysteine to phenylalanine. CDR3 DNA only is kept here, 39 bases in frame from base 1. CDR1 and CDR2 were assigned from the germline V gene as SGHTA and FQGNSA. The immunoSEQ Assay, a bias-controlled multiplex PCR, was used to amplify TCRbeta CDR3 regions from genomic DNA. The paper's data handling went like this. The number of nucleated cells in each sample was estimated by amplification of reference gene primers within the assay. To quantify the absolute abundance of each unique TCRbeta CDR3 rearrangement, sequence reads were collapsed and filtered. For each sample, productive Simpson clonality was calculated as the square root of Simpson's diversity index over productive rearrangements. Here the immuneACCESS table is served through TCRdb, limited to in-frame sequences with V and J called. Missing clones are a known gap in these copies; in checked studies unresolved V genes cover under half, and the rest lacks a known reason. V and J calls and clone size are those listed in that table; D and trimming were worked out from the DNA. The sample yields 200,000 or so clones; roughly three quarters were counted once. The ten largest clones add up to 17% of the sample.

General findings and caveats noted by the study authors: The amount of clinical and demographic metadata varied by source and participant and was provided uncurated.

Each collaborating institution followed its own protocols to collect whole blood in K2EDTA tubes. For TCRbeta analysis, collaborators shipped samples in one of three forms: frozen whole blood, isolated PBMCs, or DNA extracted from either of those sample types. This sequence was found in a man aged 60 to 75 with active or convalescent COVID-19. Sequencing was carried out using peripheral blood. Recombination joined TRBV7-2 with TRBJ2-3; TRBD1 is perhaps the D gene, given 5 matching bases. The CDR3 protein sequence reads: CASSLATEDTQYF. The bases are TGTGCCAGCAGCTTAGCGACAGAGGATACGCAGTATTTT.